This TCR beta chain was observed in a study of T cell responses to AZD1222 COVID-19 vaccine. TCRdb's table, derived via immunoSEQ multiplex PCR, lists solely in-frame clones and lacks some. The sample gives about 83,000 clones, roughly nine tenths of which show up once; roughly 29% is in the top ten. Overall study findings and caveats: Spike-wide coverage was observed for vaccine-associated CD4 TCRs, with dominant responses at 160-218 and 743-854. Mostly white British, mostly female donors; authors suggested clonal diversity may be underestimated. Spike-specific TCR breadth and depth rose after two AZD1222 doses. AZD1222 recipients seropositive at baseline numbered only six.

CDR3 length: 15 amino acids. Trimming removed 0 bases at V and 3 bases at J, with 10 bases between. Germline-derived CDR1 and CDR2 are SGHRS and YFSETQ. Concerning this clone: As yet, its antigen is unknown.

Material: peripheral blood, obtained on day 0 of AZD1222 vaccination. The source is an adult in good health. V usage is TRBV5-1 and J usage is TRBJ1-3; D is ambiguous. CDR3 sequence: CASSLAWGVGNTIYF. The CDR3 region has the DNA TGCGCCAGCAGCTTGGCCTGGGGAGTTGGAAACACCATATATTTT. Filled out from reference TRBV5-1 and TRBJ1-3, the complete variable domain reads KAGVTQTPRYLIKTRGQQVTLSCSPISGHRSVSWYQQTPGQGLQFLFEYFSETQRNKGNFPGRFSGRQFSNSRSEMNVSTLELGDSALYLCASSLAWGVGNTIYFGEGSWLTVV.